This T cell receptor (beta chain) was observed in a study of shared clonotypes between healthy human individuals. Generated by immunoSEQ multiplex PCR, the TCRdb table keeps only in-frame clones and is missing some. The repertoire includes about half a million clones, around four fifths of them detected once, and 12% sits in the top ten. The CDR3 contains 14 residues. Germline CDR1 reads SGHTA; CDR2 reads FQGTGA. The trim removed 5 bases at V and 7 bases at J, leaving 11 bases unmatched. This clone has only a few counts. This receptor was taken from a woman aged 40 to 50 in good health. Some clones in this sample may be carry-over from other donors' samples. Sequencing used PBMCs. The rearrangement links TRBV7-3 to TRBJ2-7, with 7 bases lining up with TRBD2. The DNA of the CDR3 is TGTGCCAGCAGCCTTCGTGGCGGGAGTGGGGAGCAGTACTTC. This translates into CASSLRGGSGEQYF.